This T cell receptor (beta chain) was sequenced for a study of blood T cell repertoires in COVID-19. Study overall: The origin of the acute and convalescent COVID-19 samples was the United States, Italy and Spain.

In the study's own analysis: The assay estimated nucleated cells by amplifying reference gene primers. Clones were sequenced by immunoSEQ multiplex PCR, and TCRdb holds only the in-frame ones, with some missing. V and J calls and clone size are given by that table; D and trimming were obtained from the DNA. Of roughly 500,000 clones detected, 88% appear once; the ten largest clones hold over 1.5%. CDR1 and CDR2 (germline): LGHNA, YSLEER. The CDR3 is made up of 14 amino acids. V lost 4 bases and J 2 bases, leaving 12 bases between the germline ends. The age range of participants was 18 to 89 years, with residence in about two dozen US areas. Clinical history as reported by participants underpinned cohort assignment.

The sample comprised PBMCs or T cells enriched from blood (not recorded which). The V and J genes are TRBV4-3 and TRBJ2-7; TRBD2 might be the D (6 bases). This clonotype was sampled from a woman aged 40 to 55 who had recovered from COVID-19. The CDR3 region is CASSPGLPTYEQYF. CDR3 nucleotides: TGCGCCAGCAGCCCGGGACTCCCAACCTACGAGCAGTACTTC.